This T cell receptor beta chain comes out of a study of cytomegalovirus exposure and HLA in healthy donors. Study-level points and caveats: Some V segments could not be told apart, so they were left out, TRBV6-2 and TRBV6-3 among them. Earlier analysis yielded a pattern in which most TCR beta V segments were productive about 90% or about 30% of the time. Researchers reported from a later analysis that most CMV-associated TCR beta chains appeared HLA-restricted.

Primers for the PCR totalled 60 Vbeta and 13 Jbeta. Assay used: immunoSEQ multiplex PCR; TCRdb lists only in-frame clones, some missing. Among some 200,000 clones, 75% to 90% were seen once, and the ten largest hold approximately 2.9%. Each donor's status was that of a healthy bone marrow donor. Germline values: CDR1 SGHAT, CDR2 FQNNGV. CDR3 size: 14 residues. V gave up 4 bases and J gave up 2 bases, with 11 bases separating them. As to this clone: Its cognate antigen is unknown.

The receptor was isolated from a woman aged 45 to 65 in good health and CMV-seropositive. This chain connects TRBV11-2 to TRBJ2-5, with D tentatively TRBD2 (6 bases). The material sequenced was PBMCs. The CDR3 DNA is TGTGCCAGCAGCTACTACGGGGGTCAAGAGACCCAGTACTTC. As protein: CASSYYGGQETQYF.